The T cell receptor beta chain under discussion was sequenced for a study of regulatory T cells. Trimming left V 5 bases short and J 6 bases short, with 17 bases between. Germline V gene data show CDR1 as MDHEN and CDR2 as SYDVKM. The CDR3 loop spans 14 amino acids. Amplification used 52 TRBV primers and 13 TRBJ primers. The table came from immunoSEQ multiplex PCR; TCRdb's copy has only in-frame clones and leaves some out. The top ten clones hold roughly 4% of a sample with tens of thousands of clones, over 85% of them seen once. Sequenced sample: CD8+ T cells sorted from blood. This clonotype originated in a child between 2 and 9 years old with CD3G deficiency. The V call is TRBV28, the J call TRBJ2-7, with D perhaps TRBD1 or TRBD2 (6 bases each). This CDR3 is CASSPLSEGGEQYF. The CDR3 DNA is TGTGCCAGCAGTCCTCTTTCCGAGGGGGGCGAGCAGTACTTC.